In this sample, the clone carrying this TCR beta chain turned up many times. The antigen is not known. The sample is drawn from a study of response to subunit inactivated influenza vaccine. TCRdb re-derived calls from the RT-PCR reads in MiXCR, one entry per CDR3 protein. This table holds 450,000 to 550,000 distinct CDR3 sequences, 25% found once. The length of the CDR3 is 13 residues. The germline gives CDR1 SGHVS, CDR2 FQNEAQ. V dropped 4 bases and J dropped 5 bases, with 11 bases sitting between them. The study, taken as a whole, reports: The authors proposed limited new T cell recruitment per seasonal influenza vaccination.

Here the sequenced sample was CD4+ T cells sorted from PBMCs, taken roughly 5 days after vaccination. V gene TRBV7-8 combines with J gene TRBJ2-5, with D possibly TRBD1 on 6 matching bases. The TCR comes from a man aged 45-65 years who received an inactivated influenza vaccine. The CDR3 reads CASSYTGTETQYF. The CDR3 DNA sequence: TGTGCCAGCAGCTACACAGGGACGGAGACCCAGTACTTC.